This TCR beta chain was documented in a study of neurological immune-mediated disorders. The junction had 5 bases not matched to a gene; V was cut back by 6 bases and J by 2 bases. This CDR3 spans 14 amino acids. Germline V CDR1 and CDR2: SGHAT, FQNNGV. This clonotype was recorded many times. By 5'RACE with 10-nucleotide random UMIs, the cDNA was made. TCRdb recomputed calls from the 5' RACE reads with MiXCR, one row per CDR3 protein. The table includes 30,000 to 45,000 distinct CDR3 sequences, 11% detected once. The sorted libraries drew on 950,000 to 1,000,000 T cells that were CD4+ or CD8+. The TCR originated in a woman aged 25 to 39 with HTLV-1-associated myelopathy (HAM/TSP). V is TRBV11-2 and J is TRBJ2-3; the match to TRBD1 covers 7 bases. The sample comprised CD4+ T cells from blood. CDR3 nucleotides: TGTGCCAGCAGTCAGGACAGGCTCACAGATACGCAGTATTTT. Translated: CASSQDRLTDTQYF.